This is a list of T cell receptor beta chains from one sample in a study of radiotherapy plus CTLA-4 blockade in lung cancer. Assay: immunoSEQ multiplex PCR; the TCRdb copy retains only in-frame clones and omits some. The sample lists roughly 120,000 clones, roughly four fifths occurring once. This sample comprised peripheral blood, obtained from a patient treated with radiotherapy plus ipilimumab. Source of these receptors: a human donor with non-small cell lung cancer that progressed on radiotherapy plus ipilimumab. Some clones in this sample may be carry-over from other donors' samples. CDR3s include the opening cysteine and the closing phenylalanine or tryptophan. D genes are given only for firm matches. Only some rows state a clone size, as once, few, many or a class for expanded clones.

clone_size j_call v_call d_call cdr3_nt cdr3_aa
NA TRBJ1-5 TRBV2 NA TGTGCCAGCAGTGATGAGGGGGGCAGCAATCAGCCCCAGCATTTT CASSDEGGSNQPQHF
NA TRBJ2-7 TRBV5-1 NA TGCGCCAGCAGCTTGGTAGGCACCTCCTACGAGCAGTACTTC CASSLVGTSYEQYF
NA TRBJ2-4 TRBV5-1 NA TGCGCCAGCAGCGACCCTCAGGGTAAGGACATTCAGTACTTC CASSDPQGKDIQYF
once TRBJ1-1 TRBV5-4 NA TGTGCCAGCAGCGAGCCGGCCGGGTTTGCTTTCTTT CASSEPAGFAFF
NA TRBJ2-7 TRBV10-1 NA TGCGCCAGCAGTGAGTCGGCAGGACAGCCTTGTGACGAGCAGTACTTC CASSESAGQPCDEQYF
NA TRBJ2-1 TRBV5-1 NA TGCGCCAGCAGCCCGGATGGACAGAACAATGAGCAGTTCTTC CASSPDGQNNEQFF
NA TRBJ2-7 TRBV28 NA TGTGCCAGCACCAAAGAGGTGGGTGGGGCCTACGAGCAGTACTTC CASTKEVGGAYEQYF
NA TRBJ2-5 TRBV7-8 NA TGTGCCAGCAGCCCCTTACAAGAGACCCAGTACTTC CASSPLQETQYF
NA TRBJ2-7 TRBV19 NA TGTGCCAGTAGGGGGGACTTTACCTACGAGCAGTACTTC CASRGDFTYEQYF
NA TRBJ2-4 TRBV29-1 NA TGCAGCGTTACAGGGCCAAACATTCAGTACTTC CSVTGPNIQYF